This T cell receptor (beta chain) was observed in a study of cytomegalovirus exposure and HLA in healthy donors. Study details: From about 180 million T cells, an earlier analysis saw some 120 million unique TCR beta sequences.

The J segment lost 1 base and the V segment lost 9 bases, leaving 14 bases of the junction unmatched. The CDR3 is 16 amino acids. Germline loops: CDR1 SNHLY, CDR2 FYNNEI. As concerns this clone: Its antigen is not identified.

The PCR used 60 Vbeta and 13 Jbeta primers. Produced via immunoSEQ multiplex PCR; TCRdb's table is partial and in-frame only. The table for this sample gives 70,000 to 85,000 clones. Study observations and caveats: The listing of about 150 TCR beta chains classed them as cytomegalovirus-associated. Later work showed greater clonal expansion in HLA-associated TCR beta chains than in equally common others.

Sequenced input: PBMCs. The genes are TRBV2 and TRBJ1-1; 7 positions match TRBD1. The receptor comes from a female donor in good health and CMV-seropositive. CDR3: CARPPGQHRSNTEAFF. The CDR3 DNA reads TGTGCCAGGCCACCGGGACAGCATAGATCGAACACTGAAGCTTTCTTT.